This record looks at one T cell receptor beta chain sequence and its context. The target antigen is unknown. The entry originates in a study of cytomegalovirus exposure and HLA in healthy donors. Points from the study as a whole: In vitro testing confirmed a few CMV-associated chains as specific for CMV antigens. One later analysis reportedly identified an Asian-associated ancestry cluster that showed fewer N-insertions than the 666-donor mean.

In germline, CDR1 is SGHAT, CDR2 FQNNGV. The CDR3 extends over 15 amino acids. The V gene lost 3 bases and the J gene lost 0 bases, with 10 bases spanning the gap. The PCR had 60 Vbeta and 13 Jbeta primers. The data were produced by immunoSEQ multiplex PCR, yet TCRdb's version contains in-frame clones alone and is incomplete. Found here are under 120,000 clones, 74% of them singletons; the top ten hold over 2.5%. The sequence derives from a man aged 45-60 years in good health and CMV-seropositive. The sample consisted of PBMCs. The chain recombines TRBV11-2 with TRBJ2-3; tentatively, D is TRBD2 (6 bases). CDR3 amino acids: CASSFWDFSTDTQYF. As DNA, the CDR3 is TGTGCCAGCAGCTTCTGGGACTTTAGCACAGATACGCAGTATTTT.